This T cell receptor (beta chain) stems from a study of glioma-infiltrating T cells after dendritic cell vaccination. Time point defined: after dendritic cell vaccination, including at tumor progression/relapse. Fresh-frozen tumor tissue and more than two years of survival data were available for all. There are 12 residues in the CDR3. Germline V lookup: CDR1 MDHEN, CDR2 SYDVKM. Study outcomes and limitations: The cohort had few patients with full blood and tumor sets.

Sequencing was performed with immunoSEQ multiplex PCR; in TCRdb, only in-frame clones are kept and a portion is missing. The data contain 100,000 to 120,000 clones, 90% of them singletons. Note on this clone: The antigen is unknown.

The chain is built from TRBV28 and TRBJ2-5; D is undetermined. The J call could be wrong; TRBJ2-7 is a better fit for the DNA end. The sample in question was blood, obtained after dendritic cell vaccination. The origin of this receptor is a human donor with glioblastoma. CDR3 region: CASSLSGYEQYF. CDR3 bases: TGTGCCAGCAGTTTATCAGGTTACGAGCAGTACTTC.